The 23 T cell receptor beta chains below come from one sample, sequenced in a study of read filtering for tumor transcriptome and immune sequencing. The library was built from about 400 ng RNA with molecular barcoded adaptors for alpha/delta and beta/gamma chains. Via MiXCR, TCRdb re-called the reads, giving one row per CDR3 protein. The sample yields about 47,000 distinct CDR3 sequences, approximately 12% seen once. What was sequenced was a population of CD138-negative cells sorted from bone marrow. These receptors were obtained from a donor at least 40 years old with multiple myeloma.

In this sample, this clonotype turned up many times. The rearrangement uses TRBV24-1 and TRBJ2-1; a possible D gene is TRBD1 (7 bases). The ends were cut back, 4 bases at V and 4 bases at J, with 10 bases in the middle. CDR1 is KGHDR and CDR2 is SFDVKD in the germline V gene. This CDR3 region has 14 residues. The CDR3, as DNA: TGTGCCACCAGTGAGACAGGGAGGTACAATGAGCAGTTCTTC. This translates into CATSETGRYNEQFF.

Details on this clonotype: One junction end does not reproduce the germline sequence, and a read error may be involved. The chain couples TRBV7-8 to TRBJ1-5, with 8 positions matching TRBD1. Germline CDR1 is SGHVS and CDR2 is FQNEAQ. CDR3 length equals 15 residues. The CDR3, as DNA: TGTGCCAGTAGCTTAGGACAGGGTCGTGAGCAGCCCCAGCATTTT. Translation gives CASSLGQGREQPQHF.

With regard to this clonotype: A much larger clone lies one base from this, so it may be a read error. The V gene is TRBV28, the J gene TRBJ2-1; unclear D gene. Deletions cut 6 bases from V and 7 bases from J, with 7 bases between. Per the germline V gene, CDR1 is MDHEN and CDR2 is SYDVKM. This CDR3 spans 11 amino acids. Here the CDR3 reads CASRTPNEQFF. The DNA of the CDR3 is TGTGCCAGCAGAACGCCAAATGAGCAGTTCTTC.

The chain uses TRBV27 and TRBJ2-5; D perhaps matches TRBD2 (5 bases). The CDR3 runs to 15 residues. Germline V gives CDR1 MNHEY, CDR2 SMNVEV (reference sequence). V dropped 0 bases and J dropped 5 bases, with 13 bases sitting between them. This CDR3 reads CASSLSVTTRETQYF. The CDR3 DNA follows: TGTGCCAGCAGTTTATCGGTGACTACCAGGGAGACCCAGTACTTC.

In its sample, this clonotype was seen many times. V gene TRBV10-3 combines with J gene TRBJ1-2; no clear D gene. The CDR3 length is 14 residues. Deletions cut 6 bases from V and 2 bases from J, with 13 bases between. Germline-derived CDR1 and CDR2 are ENHRY and SYGVKD. CDR3 coding DNA: TGTGCCATCAGCGAAGGACCGCCGAACTATGGCTACACCTTC. Its protein is CAISEGPPNYGYTF.

At least ten counts were recorded for this clonotype. The V call is TRBV20-1, the J call TRBJ2-2; 7 nucleotides match TRBD1. The length of the CDR3 is 14 residues. Looked up from germline, CDR1 is DFQATT and CDR2 is SNEGSKA (reference sequence). The junction had 7 bases not matched to a gene; V was cut back by 3 bases and J by 6 bases. The CDR3 sequence is CSARRGQFPGELFF. The DNA of the CDR3 is TGCAGTGCTAGGAGGGGACAGTTCCCCGGGGAGCTGTTTTTT.

This clonotype is termed medium-sized. The rearrangement uses TRBV28 and TRBJ2-1; 7 nucleotides align to TRBD1. CDR1 and CDR2 (germline): MDHEN, SYDVKM. This CDR3 has 15 residues. Trimming took 10 bases from V and 5 from J; bases not matched to a gene: 14. DNA of the CDR3: TGTGCCACCACTACCCCGGGACAGCCACACAATGAGCAGTTCTTC. Translation: CATTTPGQPHNEQFF.

Many counts were recorded for this clonotype. The rearrangement links TRBV3-1 to TRBJ2-2; D gene ambiguous. Germline V lookup: CDR1 LGHDT, CDR2 YNNKEL (reference sequence). The CDR3 totals 15 residues. The germline V and J ends were trimmed by 1 base and 3 bases, with 9 bases remaining between them. The CDR3 is CASSQGRGDTGELFF. CDR3 nucleotide sequence: TGTGCCAGCAGCCAAGGACGAGGAGACACCGGGGAGCTGTTTTTT.

This clonotype was picked up many times. The chain couples TRBV20-1 to TRBJ2-3; D unclear. The V end was cut by 1 base, the J end by 1 base, with 12 bases between. CDR1 and CDR2 (germline): DFQATT, SNEGSKA (reference sequence). This CDR3 contains 15 residues. CDR3 protein: CSARGTLSGTDTQYF. CDR3 sequence (DNA): TGCAGTGCTAGAGGGACCCTCAGCGGCACAGATACGCAGTATTTT.

Many counts were recorded for this clonotype. The chain has TRBV27 and TRBJ2-7; 7 nucleotides agree with TRBD1. Germline V CDR1 and CDR2: MNHEY, SMNVEV (reference sequence). V lost 6 bases and J lost 5; bases outside the gene matches: 13. The CDR3 has 15 residues. The DNA for the CDR3 is TGTGCCAGCAGCATAGTCCGAGACAGGGCCCACGAGCAGTACTTC. Its protein is CASSIVRDRAHEQYF.

At least ten counts were recorded for this clonotype. The gene calls are TRBV28 and TRBJ2-7; 8 positions match TRBD1. This CDR3 contains 15 residues. After removal of 4 bases from V and 4 bases from J, the junction contained 9 bases not matched to a gene. Germline V lookup: CDR1 MDHEN, CDR2 SYDVKM. CDR3 region: CASSSQGADGYEQYF. The DNA for the CDR3 is TGTGCCAGCAGTTCCCAGGGGGCTGACGGTTACGAGCAGTACTTC.

This clonotype was picked up a small number of times. Just one base apart from a much larger clone, this may be a read error. The chain recombines TRBV7-9 with TRBJ1-5, with D possibly being TRBD1 (5 bases). Per the germline V gene, CDR1 is SEHNR and CDR2 is FQNEAQ (reference sequence). The CDR3 contains 14 residues. Here the CDR3 reads CDSSFSGPGQPQHF. The CDR3 coding sequence is TGTGACAGCAGCTTTTCAGGGCCCGGTCAGCCCCAGCATTTT.

Note on this clonotype: The CDR3 does not close with the conserved phenylalanine or tryptophan, likely indicating a read error. The chain carries TRBV15 and TRBJ1-5; 8 positions agree with TRBD1. Per the germline V gene, CDR1 is LNHNV and CDR2 is YYDKDF (reference sequence). This CDR3 comprises 15 residues. Written as DNA, the CDR3 is TGCGCCACCAGCAGAGACCCAACAGGGGGTCAGCCCCAGCATTAT. It translates to CATSRDPTGGQPQHY.

In this sample, this clonotype turned up many times. This chain links TRBV6-1 with TRBJ2-7, with 10 nucleotides matching TRBD2. Germline trimming cut 1 base from V and 3 bases from J; bases unmatched to any gene: 6. CDR3 length equals 16 residues. The V gene's germline CDR1 is MNHNS and CDR2 SASEGT. CDR3 in DNA: TGTGCCAGCAGTGAAGTGGCTAGCGGGAGTTTCTACGAGCAGTACTTC. Encoded protein: CASSEVASGSFYEQYF.

This clonotype came up many times. The chain uses TRBV18 and TRBJ1-1; D gene unclear. Deletions cut 5 bases from V and 0 bases from J, with 7 bases between. Germline CDR1 and CDR2: KGHSH and LQKENI. CDR3 length: 13 residues. This CDR3 is CASSSDMNTEAFF. Here the CDR3 DNA reads TGTGCCAGCTCATCAGACATGAACACTGAAGCTTTCTTT.

This clonotype was seen many times. This rearrangement joins TRBV19 to TRBJ2-7; 10 bases are shared with TRBD1. CDR3 length equals 14 residues. J lost 1 base, V lost 4 bases, and 1 base had no gene match. CDR1 is LNHDA and CDR2 is SQIVND in the germline V gene (reference sequence). CDR3 bases: TGTGCCAGTAGTAAGGGACAGGGGTCCTACGAGCAGTACTTC. Amino acids: CASSKGQGSYEQYF.

At least ten counts were recorded for this clonotype. The rearrangement links TRBV7-3 to TRBJ2-1; 10 bases map to TRBD2. The germline CDR1 and CDR2 sequences are SGHTA and FQGTGA. The CDR3 covers 14 residues. V dropped 3 bases and J dropped 8; count of bases not matched to a gene: 4. The CDR3 nucleotides read TGTGCCAGCAGCTTTGGGCTAGCGGGAGATGAGCAGTTCTTC. Translated, it gives CASSFGLAGDEQFF.

This clonotype was seen once. A far larger clone differs by one base, so this is likely a read error. This chain links TRBV7-2 with TRBJ2-3, with D possibly matching TRBD1 (5 bases). Germline V gene lookup returns CDR1 SGHTA and CDR2 FQGNSA. This CDR3 is 14 amino acids long. As DNA, the CDR3 is TGTGCCAGCACCCGAGACACAAACACAGGTACGCAGTATTTT. This sequence encodes CASTRDTNTGTQYF.

This clonotype was picked up many times. The rearrangement joins TRBV5-1 to TRBJ2-1, with TRBD2 matching 15 bases. The CDR3 is 18 residues long. Per germline, CDR1 SGHRS and CDR2 YFSETQ. J lost 2 bases, V lost 0 bases, and 3 bases had no gene match. Here the CDR3 reads CASSLAGTSGRPYNEQFF. The DNA of the CDR3 is TGCGCCAGCAGCTTGGCTGGGACTAGCGGGAGGCCCTACAATGAGCAGTTCTTC.

This clonotype was found a few times. The V and J genes are TRBV14 and TRBJ2-5; D is ambiguous. The V gene lost 4 bases and the J gene lost 4 bases, with 10 bases spanning the gap. The CDR3 is made up of 13 amino acids. CDR1 and CDR2 from the germline V gene are SGHDN and FVKESK. CDR3 amino acids: CASSPMDRETQYF. The CDR3 DNA follows: TGTGCCAGCAGCCCTATGGATCGAGAGACCCAGTACTTC.

As to this clonotype: This CDR3 is missing its conserved last phenylalanine or tryptophan, likely due to a read error. The chain uses TRBV5-1 and TRBJ2-7; no firm D call. V shed 0 bases and J shed 1 base, with 8 bases lying between them. The length of the CDR3 is 14 residues. Germline V CDR1 and CDR2: SGHRS, YFSETQ. The CDR3 protein is CASSLVPASYEQYY. The CDR3 bases are TGCGCCAGCAGCTTGGTGCCAGCTTCCTACGAGCAGTACTAC.

This clonotype is judged medium-sized. The gene calls are TRBV14 and TRBJ2-1; D could derive from TRBD1 or TRBD2 (5 bases each). The CDR3 has 16 residues. Germline V CDR1 and CDR2: SGHDN, FVKESK. V was clipped by 2 bases and J by 3 bases, with 14 bases between them. Here the CDR3 reads CASSQLLGEFYNEQFF. DNA of the CDR3: TGTGCCAGCAGCCAACTATTGGGGGAGTTCTACAATGAGCAGTTCTTC.

This clonotype qualifies as medium-sized. The V call is TRBV14, the J call TRBJ2-1; 14 bases map to TRBD2. V lost 1 base, J lost 7 bases, and 6 bases stayed unmatched. CDR3 length: 17 residues. Per germline, CDR1 SGHDN and CDR2 FVKESK. The CDR3 bases are TGTGCCAGCAGCCAAGGACTAGCGGGAGGGCCAATAAATGAGCAGTTCTTC. Protein sequence: CASSQGLAGGPINEQFF. The full variable domain, in which reference TRBV14 and TRBJ2-1 provide the parts outside the CDR3, is EAGVTQFPSHSVIEKGQTVTLRCDPISGHDNLYWYRRVMGKEIKFLLHFVKESKQDESGMPNNRFLAERTGGTYSTLKVQPAELEDSGVYFCASSQGLAGGPINEQFFGPGTRLTVL.